What follows are 29 T cell receptor beta chains derived from one specimen sequenced in a study of blood T cell repertoires in COVID-19. Assay used: immunoSEQ multiplex PCR; TCRdb lists only in-frame clones, some missing. The top ten hold about 6.7% of the sample, which has roughly 350,000 clones, almost 90% seen once. The source material was peripheral blood. Every receptor here comes from a woman aged 70-85 years with COVID-19, enrolled during active disease.

The chain employs TRBV3-1 (or the pseudogene TRBV3-2) and TRBJ2-1; 11 bases are a match to TRBD2. Trimming removed 3 bases from V and 0 bases from J; junction bases left unmatched: 4. CDR1 is LGHDT and CDR2 is YNNKEL in the germline V gene (reference sequence). The CDR3 runs 17 residues. CDR3 loop: CASSQGLAVSSYNEQFF. The CDR3 region has the DNA TGTGCCAGCAGCCAGGGACTAGCGGTTAGCTCCTACAATGAGCAGTTCTTC.

This chain uses TRBV5-4 with TRBJ1-2, with a weak D call TRBD1 (6 bases). Looked up from germline, CDR1 is SGHNT and CDR2 is YYREEE (reference sequence). V gave up 4 bases and J gave up 3 bases, with 22 bases separating them. The CDR3 runs 17 residues. The CDR3 sequence is CASSIAGGRNVDYGYTF. The CDR3 region has the DNA TGTGCCAGCAGCATTGCCGGGGGGCGGAATGTGGACTATGGCTACACCTTC.

The chain employs TRBV5-6 and TRBJ2-3; the D gene is possibly TRBD1 (5 bases). The CDR3 is 15 amino acids. Germline values: CDR1 SGHDT, CDR2 YYEEEE. V was trimmed by 0 bases and J by 1 base, leaving 9 bases between them. CDR3 nucleotide sequence: TGTGCCAGCAGCTTGGAGGGGCCCGGCACAGATACGCAGTATTTT. This sequence encodes CASSLEGPGTDTQYF.

This clone was observed once. The chain links TRBV19 to TRBJ2-7, with TRBD2 matching 12 bases. The V segment lost 2 bases and the J segment 4 bases; nucleotides outside the gene matches: 3. This CDR3 contains 15 residues. Germline-derived CDR1 and CDR2 are LNHDA and SQIVND (reference sequence). Here the CDR3 reads CASSILAGGPYEQYF. The CDR3 nucleotides read TGTGCCAGTAGTATACTAGCGGGGGGGCCGTACGAGCAGTACTTC.

The chain recombines TRBV18 with TRBJ2-1; D gene unclear. With 3 bases removed from V and 4 bases from J, the gap between germline ends came to 7 bases. The CDR3 is 13 amino acids. Germline V gene sequence: CDR1 KGHSH, CDR2 LQKENI. The CDR3 nucleotides are TGTGCCAGCTCACCTTCCTTTTACAATGAGCAGTTCTTC. As protein: CASSPSFYNEQFF.

The rearrangement uses TRBV6-6 and TRBJ2-1, with D uncertain. Germline V lookup: CDR1 MNHNY, CDR2 SVGAGI (reference sequence). The ends were cut back, 2 bases at V and 6 bases at J, with 11 bases in the middle. The CDR3 loop spans 14 amino acids. CDR3 loop: CASSYSGVGNEQFF. The CDR3 nucleotides are TGTGCCAGCAGTTACAGTGGAGTTGGCAATGAGCAGTTCTTC.

This clone was observed a single time. The CDR3, as DNA: TGTGCCAGCAGCGCCAACCCGGGGGGCCTAAACTCCGGCGCAGATACGCAGTATTTT. This translates into CASSANPGGLNSGADTQYF. The rearrangement uses TRBV7-2 and TRBJ2-3; a possible D gene is TRBD2 (7 bases). Trimming cost V 5 bases and J 4 bases, with 28 bases left between them. Germline V gene sequence: CDR1 SGHTA, CDR2 FQGNSA. The CDR3 consists of 19 residues.

Here the CDR3 reads CASSQGPTYEQYF. CDR3 nucleotide sequence: TGTGCCAGCTCACAGGGGCCAACCTACGAGCAGTACTTC. The chain links TRBV18 to TRBJ2-7, with D possibly TRBD1 on 5 matching bases. The V end lost 4 bases, the J end lost 2 bases, and 9 bases lay between the germline ends. This CDR3 is built from 13 residues. Germline V gives CDR1 KGHSH, CDR2 LQKENI.

The chain is built from TRBV10-1 and TRBJ1-4, with 10 bases aligning to TRBD1. Germline V gives CDR1 WNHNN, CDR2 SYGVQD (reference sequence). This CDR3 is built from 15 residues. With 6 bases clipped from V and 3 bases from J, the junction kept 4 bases outside the gene matches. The CDR3 protein is CASSPGQGANEKLFF. The CDR3 DNA sequence: TGCGCCAGCAGCCCTGGACAGGGGGCTAATGAAAAACTGTTTTTT.

The chain has TRBV5-1 and TRBJ1-4; TRBD1 matches 7 bases. The CDR3 totals 16 residues. V lost 0 bases, J lost 3 bases, and 5 bases stayed unmatched. CDR1 is SGHRS, CDR2 YFSETQ, per germline. CDR3 amino acids: CASSLAETGSNEKLFF. CDR3 sequence (DNA): TGCGCCAGCAGCTTGGCCGAGACAGGGTCTAATGAAAAACTGTTTTTT.

This rearrangement joins TRBV5-1 to TRBJ2-5; TRBD2 agrees at 7 bases. The V segment lost 6 bases and the J segment 0 bases; nucleotides outside the gene matches: 8. Germline V CDR1 and CDR2: SGHRS, YFSETQ. The CDR3 sequence is 15 residues long. CDR3 sequence reads: CASKRETSYQETQYF. CDR3 DNA: TGCGCCAGCAAAAGGGAGACTAGCTACCAAGAGACCCAGTACTTC.

The rearrangement uses TRBV4-3 and TRBJ2-1; 10 bases are a match to TRBD2. The CDR3 is made up of 16 amino acids. J was trimmed by 9 bases and V by 2 bases; bases with no gene match: 10. Germline V CDR1 and CDR2: LGHNA, YSLEER. This CDR3 is CASSQPAGGLVGEQFF. The CDR3 region has the DNA TGCGCCAGCAGCCAACCAGCGGGGGGGCTGGTCGGTGAGCAGTTCTTC.

This clone was seen a handful of times. This chain joins TRBV2 and TRBJ2-1, with 12 bases identical to TRBD2. This CDR3 contains 15 residues. Germline-derived CDR1 and CDR2 are SNHLY and FYNNEI. The ends lost 7 bases at V and 4 bases at J; junction bases unmatched: 5. The CDR3 spells CASKKLAGGYNEQFF. CDR3 sequence (DNA): TGTGCCAGCAAGAAACTAGCGGGGGGTTACAATGAGCAGTTCTTC.

The J gene is TRBJ1-5, the V gene TRBV12-3 or TRBV12-4; D is unclear. This CDR3 has 13 residues. Trimming took 6 bases from V and 5 from J, leaving 11 bases between them. As DNA, the CDR3 is TGTGCCAGCAGCATGTGGCTGCATCAGCCCCAGCATTTT. This translates into CASSMWLHQPQHF.

For this clone: Other DNA sequences from this sample encode an identical CDR3 as well. V gene TRBV2 combines with J gene TRBJ1-2; D uncertain. V lost 3 bases and J 2 bases, leaving 4 bases between the germline ends. The CDR3 has 12 amino acids. Per the germline V gene, CDR1 is SNHLY and CDR2 is FYNNEI. The CDR3 DNA is TGTGCCAGCAGTGACAGAAACTATGGCTACACCTTC. Protein: CASSDRNYGYTF.

The rearrangement links TRBV28 to TRBJ1-5, with D hard to call. CDR3 length: 13 amino acids. Looked up from germline, CDR1 is MDHEN and CDR2 is SYDVKM. V was pared by 11 bases and J by 3 bases, with 14 bases between. CDR3 sequence: CAHREGYNQPQHF. In DNA, the CDR3 is TGTGCCCACCGTGAGGGTTACAATCAGCCCCAGCATTTT.

The chain is built from TRBV6-2 or TRBV6-3 and TRBJ2-7, with 7 bases matching TRBD1. In germline, CDR1 is MNHEY, CDR2 SVGEGT. CDR3 length: 14 residues. After removal of 5 bases from V and 3 bases from J, the junction contained 7 bases not matched to a gene. The CDR3 DNA is TGTGCCAGCAGTCCGGGACAGTTAAACTACGAGCAGTACTTC. Its protein is CASSPGQLNYEQYF.

The sample holds a few counts of this clone. The chain links TRBV30 to TRBJ1-1, with TRBD1 matching 7 bases. CDR1 and CDR2 from the germline V gene are GTSNPN and SVGIG (reference sequence). With 4 bases clipped from V and 7 bases from J, the junction kept 12 bases outside the gene matches. The CDR3 is 14 residues long. In DNA form, the CDR3 reads TGTGCCTGGACTCAAACAGGGGCGCGAGTTGAAGCTTTCTTT. Translation gives CAWTQTGARVEAFF.

The chain joins TRBV15 to TRBJ1-2; D may be TRBD1 (5 bases). The CDR3 is 14 amino acids. CDR1 and CDR2 from the germline V gene are LNHNV and YYDKDF (reference sequence). Trimming removed 4 bases from V and 7 bases from J, with 16 bases in between. Written as DNA, the CDR3 is TGTGCCACCAGCACCTCAGGCGGGGGTTTTGGCTACACCTTC. Translated: CATSTSGGGFGYTF.

This chain links TRBV13 with TRBJ2-5, with 9 bases that match TRBD1. This CDR3 has 14 residues. Losses at the gene ends were 5 bases for V and 4 bases for J; bases not matched to a gene: 5. Per germline, CDR1 PRHDT and CDR2 FYEKMQ (reference sequence). Here the CDR3 DNA reads TGTGCCAGCAGCACCCGGGACAGGGCAGAGACCCAGTACTTC. Protein sequence: CASSTRDRAETQYF.

The V gene is TRBV7-2, the J gene TRBJ2-7; D is ambiguous. V lost 2 bases and J lost 6, with 5 bases in between. CDR3 size: 11 residues. Germline values: CDR1 SGHTA, CDR2 FQGNSA. CDR3 loop: CASSLLSEQYF. The CDR3 DNA reads as TGTGCCAGCAGCTTATTATCCGAGCAGTACTTC. The variable domain in full, with the rest retrieved from reference TRBV7-2 and TRBJ2-7, is GAGVSQSPSNKVTEKGKDVELRCDPISGHTALYWYRQSLGQGLEFLIYFQGNSAPDKSGLPSDRFSAERTGGSVSTLTIQRTQQEDSAVYLCASSLLSEQYFGPGTRLTVT.

The chain links TRBV19 to TRBJ1-1, with D possibly being TRBD1 (6 bases). Trimming took off 8 bases at V and 2 bases at J, with 12 bases between the two ends. CDR3 length: 13 residues. Germline V CDR1 and CDR2: LNHDA, SQIVND (reference sequence). The CDR3 here is CASYTGSNTEAFF. Written as DNA, the CDR3 is TGTGCCAGTTACACAGGGAGTAACACTGAAGCTTTCTTT.

This chain joins TRBV6-5 and TRBJ1-4, with 7 bases aligning to TRBD1. The germline gives CDR1 MNHEY, CDR2 SVGAGI. V was pared by 2 bases and J by 4 bases, with 4 bases of the junction left unmatched. This CDR3 is built from 15 residues. CDR3 nucleotide sequence: TGTGCCAGCAGTTACGCCGGACAGGATAATGAAAAACTGTTTTTT. Translating it yields CASSYAGQDNEKLFF.

A single count supports this clone. The CDR3 sequence is CATSRDGGERQPQHF. The CDR3 region has the DNA TGTGCCACCAGCAGAGATGGGGGGGAACGTCAGCCCCAGCATTTT. J is TRBJ1-5 and V is TRBV15; D possibly corresponds to TRBD1 (5 bases). Trimming took 0 bases from V and 6 from J, leaving 12 bases between them. CDR3 length: 15 residues. Germline lookup yields CDR1 LNHNV and CDR2 YYDKDF (reference sequence).

The rearrangement links TRBV7-9 to TRBJ2-2; tentatively, D is TRBD2 (5 bases). CDR1 SEHNR and CDR2 FQNEAQ come from the germline V gene (reference sequence). The germline V and J ends were trimmed by 1 base and 5 bases, with 11 bases remaining between them. The CDR3 has 15 amino acids. The CDR3 region has the DNA TGTGCCAGCAGCTTAGGTCAAGGACTTACCGGGGAGCTGTTTTTT. Its translation: CASSLGQGLTGELFF.

This sequence joins TRBV5-1 and TRBJ2-6; 12 nucleotides align to TRBD1. V shed 4 bases, J shed 0 bases, and the junction held 8 bases outside the gene matches. Germline CDR1 is SGHRS and CDR2 is YFSETQ. The CDR3 runs to 19 residues. The CDR3 reads CASSPAGQGAISGANVLTF. The CDR3 DNA sequence: TGCGCCAGCAGCCCGGCGGGACAGGGGGCTATCTCTGGGGCCAACGTCCTGACTTTC.

This chain joins TRBV2 and TRBJ1-4, with TRBD1 identical over 11 bases. Unmatched junction bases numbered 15, after V lost 6 bases and J lost 3 bases. The CDR3 consists of 19 residues. Per germline, CDR1 SNHLY and CDR2 FYNNEI. The CDR3 region has the DNA TGTGCCAGCAGCGAGTACGAGCCGGGACAGGGGGTCTCTAATGAAAAACTGTTTTTT. Its translation is CASSEYEPGQGVSNEKLFF.

The CDR3 region has the DNA TGTGCCAGCAGCGAGATCGAGGAGACCCAGTACTTC. This encodes CASSEIEETQYF. The rearrangement links TRBV7-9 to TRBJ2-5, with D uncertain. CDR1 SEHNR and CDR2 FQNEAQ come from the germline V gene (reference sequence). V was cut by 5 bases and J by 5 bases, with 9 bases left in between. The CDR3 totals 12 residues.

This sequence joins TRBV2 and TRBJ1-4, with TRBD1 matching over 8 bases. CDR3 size: 13 residues. Germline V lookup: CDR1 SNHLY, CDR2 FYNNEI. Germline trimming cut 4 bases from V and 10 bases from J; bases unmatched to any gene: 5. CDR3: CASSGGQARKLFF. For the CDR3, the DNA is TGTGCCAGCAGTGGGGGACAGGCTAGAAAACTGTTTTTT.